This T cell receptor beta chain was identified in a study of blood T cell repertoires in COVID-19. The data were produced by immunoSEQ multiplex PCR, yet TCRdb's version contains in-frame clones alone and is incomplete. The sample contains 150,000 to 200,000 clones, approximately 79% of which appear only once. CDR1 is SEHNR, CDR2 FQNEAQ, per germline (reference sequence). The CDR3 contains 14 residues. V lost 3 bases to trimming and J lost 2 bases; unmatched junction nucleotides: 4. The sequenced sample consisted of peripheral blood. The chain employs TRBV7-9 and TRBJ2-7, with TRBD1 matching over 7 bases. This sequence originates from a man aged 60 to 75 with active or convalescent COVID-19. The CDR3 spells CASSFLTGTYEQYF. The CDR3 DNA sequence: TGTGCCAGCAGCTTCCTGACAGGGACCTACGAGCAGTACTTC.